The rows below give T cell receptor beta chains drawn from one sample of a study of OX40 agonist ivuxolimab in advanced cancers. Method: immunoSEQ multiplex PCR; TCRdb's copy keeps in-frame clones and lacks some. The sample lists tens of thousands of clones, around 80% seen once, with roughly 1.2% in the top ten. The sample consisted of CD4+ or CD8+ T cells sorted from blood, taken in a trial of the OX40 agonist ivuxolimab. Source of these receptors: an adult with an advanced solid tumor such as melanoma, head and neck, liver or kidney cancer. CDR3s include the opening cysteine and the closing phenylalanine or tryptophan. Clone size is given for some rows only: seen once, a few or many times, or a class if the clone is expanded.

size: NA
V: TRBV28
J: TRBJ1-6
CDR3: CASSFYNSPLHF

size: NA
V: TRBV7-9
J: TRBJ1-1
CDR3: CASSFSRGSTEAFF

size: NA
V: TRBV5-6
J: TRBJ2-3
CDR3: CASSLPGLGLTDTQYF

size: NA
V: TRBV19
J: TRBJ2-1
CDR3: CASSGQVGYNEQFF

size: NA
V: TRBV25-1
J: TRBJ2-3
CDR3: CASSDPPTDTQYF

size: NA
V: TRBV7-8
J: TRBJ2-2
CDR3: CASSYPPGELFF

size: NA
V: TRBV5-6
J: TRBJ1-1
CDR3: CASSLDGPAFF

size: NA
V: TRBV21-1
J: TRBJ2-2
CDR3: CASSKGPGQGVYTGELFF

size: many
V: TRBV5-8
J: TRBJ2-7
CDR3: CASSRGPYPYEQYF

size: NA
V: TRBV14
J: TRBJ2-1
CDR3: CASSQTPGDSRDNNEQFF

size: once
V: TRBV6-5
J: TRBJ1-2
CDR3: CASSYSSWADGYTF

size: few
V: TRBV7-2
J: TRBJ1-5
CDR3: CASSLASPMTGNQPQHF

size: NA
V: TRBV27
J: TRBJ1-2
CDR3: CASSRQASYGYTF

size: NA
V: TRBV18
J: TRBJ2-7
CDR3: CASSPQGQTTYEQYF

size: NA
V: TRBV7-8
J: TRBJ2-3
CDR3: CASSSLGGTGEGIDTQYF

size: once
V: TRBV6-5
J: TRBJ1-1
CDR3: CASSRKTDVFF

size: NA
V: TRBV7-2
J: TRBJ1-2
CDR3: CASSPGQTYGYTF

size: NA
V: TRBV5-4
J: TRBJ2-2
CDR3: CASSLRPDRRGTGELFF

size: NA
V: TRBV12-5
J: TRBJ2-3
CDR3: CASGLARQVADTQYF

size: NA
V: TRBV7-9
J: TRBJ2-3
CDR3: CASSLPRAGMRDTQYF

size: NA
V: TRBV6-5
J: TRBJ1-1
CDR3: CASSYRGVGAFF

size: few
V: TRBV5-1
J: TRBJ2-7
CDR3: CASSSGGAPYEQYF

size: NA
V: TRBV7-8
J: TRBJ1-2
CDR3: CASSLNQGASNYGYTF

size: NA
V: TRBV6-1
J: TRBJ2-7
CDR3: CASSPGRGAYEQYF

size: NA
V: TRBV5-1
J: TRBJ1-1
CDR3: CASSQGGGTEAFF

size: few
V: TRBV10-1
J: TRBJ2-7
CDR3: CASGTEYEQYF

size: once
V: TRBV9
J: TRBJ2-7
CDR3: CASSRGQGPPYEQYF

size: few
V: TRBV19
J: TRBJ2-7
CDR3: CASSRQRGGEQYF

size: NA
V: TRBV6-4
J: TRBJ2-7
CDR3: CASSDSKPDAFTYEQYF

size: NA
V: TRBV4-1
J: TRBJ1-6
CDR3: CASSQDWPNSYNSPLHF

size: NA
V: TRBV2
J: TRBJ1-1
CDR3: CASKKGDIRSEAFF

size: few
V: TRBV4-3
J: TRBJ2-1
CDR3: CASSLVGFNEQFF

size: NA
V: TRBV5-1
J: TRBJ1-1
CDR3: CASSLNPLPNTEAFF

size: NA
V: TRBV6-1
J: TRBJ2-3
CDR3: CASRERGGSDTQYF

size: NA
V: TRBV7-2
J: TRBJ1-1
CDR3: CASSPRGFEAFF

size: NA
V: TRBV5-1
J: TRBJ2-5
CDR3: CASSPGTGRETQYF

size: NA
V: TRBV6-1
J: TRBJ2-3
CDR3: CASTSPVTDTQYF

size: NA
V: TRBV4-3
J: TRBJ2-3
CDR3: CASSQDSGTVPPKGQYF